A selection of T cell receptor beta chains follows, all from one sample in a study of blood T cell repertoires in COVID-19. Only in-frame clones appear in the TCRdb table, and some are missing; sequencing was by immunoSEQ multiplex PCR. The table includes about 80,000 clones, about 91% detected once. Sequencing was carried out using peripheral blood. Receptors originate from a woman older than 75 with acute or convalescent COVID-19. The CDR3 runs from the conserved cysteine through the conserved F or W. D genes are given only for firm matches.

TRBV23-1 | . | CASSQFGGYSGELFF
TRBV29-1 | TRBD2 | CSVVGREKADEQFF
TRBV29-1 | . | CSVESVEKLFF
TRBV29-1 | . | CSVKTGYNSPLHF
TRBV5-1 | TRBD1 | CASGHGQGNTGELFF
TRBV5-1 | . | CASSLRLEGEQFF
TRBV19 | . | CASSLSDSGAEQYF
TRBV13 | TRBD2 | CASSFRPVAGGSGEQFF
TRBV6-5 | TRBD1 | CASSYGQGAYEQYF
TRBV5-6 | . | CASSYPSGNTDTQYF
TRBV4-3 | . | CASSQSSADTQYF
TRBV11-3 | TRBD1 | CASSLGGQTNTEAFF
TRBV7-2 | TRBD1 | CASSSQTGGNTEAFF
TRBV15 | . | CATSRDPGFGEQYF
TRBV19 | TRBD2 | CASSILAGGPGTGELFF
TRBV19 | TRBD2 | CASGLAGNYEQYF
TRBV7-3 | TRBD2 | CASSLNSQRGPYRGSEQFF
TRBV6-5 | . | CASRIGLSTGELFF
TRBV21-1 | . | CASKTGRSGNTIYF
TRBV5-1 | . | CASSPTEATGELFF
TRBV3-1/TRBV3-2 | TRBD2 | CASSQSTSGGASEQFF
TRBV24-1 | . | CATRKGVNTEAFF
TRBV10-2 | TRBD1 | CASSDQQGRGYQETQYF
TRBV19 | TRBD1 | CASSSPDRGITEAFF
TRBV10-3 | . | CAISEGGGEQYF
TRBV6-5 | . | CASSYSGGPQHF
TRBV7-2 | TRBD2 | CASSIAGQALSAEQFF
TRBV5-1 | . | CASSSPEGGSRGYTF
TRBV6-2/TRBV6-3 | TRBD1 | CASSRGQGTVFNTEAFF
TRBV19 | . | CASTGGYTSTDTQYF
TRBV28 | TRBD2 | CASGLANTGELFF
TRBV5-6 | TRBD1 | CASSVDRVWYGYTF
TRBV10-3 | TRBD1 | CAISQLTGGNEKLFF
TRBV3-1/TRBV3-2 | TRBD2 | CASSSGTMGGEQFF
TRBV27 | . | CASSSQGTNYGYTF
TRBV7-3 | . | CASSQGGGLSSYNEQFF
TRBV5-6 | . | CASSTPAYEQYF
TRBV7-2 | . | CASSLGRQNIQYF
TRBV9 | . | CASSVVTEGGTQYF
TRBV19 | . | CASSISQVTDTQYF
TRBV5-1 | TRBD1 | CASRLGQGKPYEQYF